The present T cell receptor (beta chain) was sequenced within a study of blood T cell repertoires in COVID-19. The wider study: Whether acute or convalescent, the COVID-19 samples came from the United States, Italy and Spain.

Clones were sequenced by immunoSEQ multiplex PCR, and TCRdb holds only the in-frame ones, with some missing. The data contain tens of thousands of clones, just under 85% of them singletons. J was trimmed by 5 bases and V by 4 bases; bases with no gene match: 7. This CDR3 comprises 16 residues. CDR1 is SGHRS, CDR2 YFSETQ, per germline. Sequencing was done on a sample of peripheral blood. This TCR derives from a man aged 65 to 85 with acute or convalescent COVID-19. The chain couples TRBV5-1 to TRBJ2-7; 15 bases are shared with TRBD2. The CDR3 DNA reads TGCGCCAGCAGCCCAGGACTAGCGGGGGGGCCTGACGAGCAGTACTTC. It is translated as CASSPGLAGGPDEQYF.